Below are 19 T cell receptor beta chains sequenced from a single sample in a study of T cell responses to AZD1222 COVID-19 vaccine. Profiling relied on immunoSEQ multiplex PCR, and the TCRdb table lists in-frame clones only, not all of them. Here the sample spans over 120,000 clones, roughly 90% being singletons. This specimen was peripheral blood, taken on day 0 of AZD1222 vaccination. These receptor sequences come from an adult in good health.

The rearrangement joins TRBV7-8 to TRBJ2-7; D tentatively reads TRBD1 or TRBD2 (5 bases each). V was clipped by 5 bases and J by 9 bases, with 14 bases between them. The CDR3 sequence is 12 residues long. Germline V lookup: CDR1 SGHVS, CDR2 FQNEAQ. The CDR3 nucleotides read TGTGCCAGCAGCCTCGGGGCCGAAGGGCAGTACTTC. Translated, it gives CASSLGAEGQYF.

The V and J genes are TRBV18 and TRBJ2-1; tentatively, D is TRBD2 (5 bases). This CDR3 spans 13 amino acids. Germline CDR1 is KGHSH and CDR2 is LQKENI. Trimming cost V 6 bases and J 5 bases, with 11 bases left between them. The CDR3 sequence is CASSLQRNNEQFF. CDR3 DNA: TGTGCCAGCTCCCTTCAGCGGAACAATGAGCAGTTCTTC.

The genes are TRBV6-6 and TRBJ2-1, with 10 bases aligning to TRBD2. Per the germline V gene, CDR1 is MNHNY and CDR2 is SVGAGI (reference sequence). The CDR3 extends over 14 amino acids. After removal of 5 bases from V and 7 bases from J, the junction contained 5 bases not matched to a gene. CDR3 in amino acids: CASSGLAGANEQFF. CDR3 coding DNA: TGTGCCAGCAGTGGGCTAGCGGGAGCGAATGAGCAGTTCTTC.

The gene calls are TRBV2 and TRBJ1-2; no reliable D call. CDR3 length equals 12 residues. Trimming stripped 4 bases from V and 14 bases from J, with 17 bases between. Germline CDR1 reads SNHLY; CDR2 reads FYNNEI. The CDR3 spells CASSGTAGLLTF. The DNA of the CDR3 is TGTGCCAGCAGTGGTACGGCGGGTCTTTTAACCTTC.

This clone has a single count. This same CDR3 is encoded by further DNA sequences in the sample. The chain joins TRBV7-2 to TRBJ2-3, with 9 bases that match TRBD2. Germline lookup yields CDR1 SGHTA and CDR2 FQGNSA. J was trimmed by 4 bases and V by 5 bases; bases with no gene match: 4. This CDR3 is 14 amino acids long. CDR3 in DNA: TGTGCCAGCAGCCCCCGACTAGCGGCAGATACGCAGTATTTT. This sequence encodes CASSPRLAADTQYF.

The gene calls are TRBV18 and TRBJ2-7; possibly TRBD1 for D (6 bases). The V and J ends lost 1 base and 7 bases respectively, with 14 bases between them. Germline V gene lookup returns CDR1 KGHSH and CDR2 LQKENI. The CDR3 loop spans 14 amino acids. CDR3 nucleotides: TGTGCCAGCTCACCACTGGGGACAACGGGGGAGCAGTACTTC. As protein: CASSPLGTTGEQYF. Filled out from reference TRBV18 and TRBJ2-7, the complete variable domain reads NAGVMQNPRHLVRRRGQEARLRCSPMKGHSHVYWYRQLPEEGLKFMVYLQKENIIDESGMPKERFSAEFPKEGPSILRIQQVVRGDSAAYFCASSPLGTTGEQYFGPGTRLTVT.

V and J are TRBV10-3 and TRBJ2-2, with D possibly TRBD1 on 6 matching bases. The CDR3 is 15 residues long. Trimming stripped 3 bases from V and 4 bases from J, with 12 bases between. Per the germline V gene, CDR1 is ENHRY and CDR2 is SYGVKD. The CDR3 loop is CAISETDSVTGELFF. DNA of the CDR3: TGTGCCATCAGTGAAACGGACAGTGTCACCGGGGAGCTGTTTTTT.

The J gene is TRBJ2-7, the V gene TRBV28; D unclear. The CDR3 contains 15 residues. Germline V gene sequence: CDR1 MDHEN, CDR2 SYDVKM. V was pared by 6 bases and J by 5 bases, with 20 bases between. CDR3 DNA sequence: TGTGCCAGCAGCTCTCTTTCCGGGTCCACCCACGAGCAGTACTTC. It is translated as CASSSLSGSTHEQYF. The entire variable domain, with the rest obtained from reference TRBV28 and TRBJ2-7, is as follows: DVKVTQSSRYLVKRTGEKVFLECVQDMDHENMFWYRQDPGLGLRLIYFSYDVKMKEKGDIPEGYSVSREKKERFSLILESASTNQTSMYLCASSSLSGSTHEQYFGPGTRLTVT.

The rearrangement links TRBV7-9 to TRBJ1-4, with D unresolved. Deletions cut 5 bases from V and 0 bases from J, with 7 bases between. The germline V gene has CDR1 SEHNR and CDR2 FQNEAQ (reference sequence). The CDR3 consists of 14 residues. The CDR3 region is CASSAGPTNEKLFF. CDR3 in DNA: TGTGCCAGCAGCGCAGGCCCAACTAATGAAAAACTGTTTTTT.

The V call is TRBV27, the J call TRBJ2-3; possible D gene TRBD2, 6 bases. Germline lookup yields CDR1 MNHEY and CDR2 SMNVEV (reference sequence). This CDR3 spans 16 amino acids. Trimming shortened V by 3 bases and J by 0 bases, and 13 bases separated the two germline ends. The chain's CDR3 is CASSFDSGTSTDTQYF. Written as DNA, the CDR3 is TGTGCCAGCAGTTTCGATAGCGGAACTAGCACAGATACGCAGTATTTT.

The V and J genes are TRBV28 and TRBJ1-5, with D maybe TRBD1 (6 bases). V lost 9 bases and J 6 bases, leaving 18 bases between the germline ends. There are 14 residues in the CDR3. Germline V gives CDR1 MDHEN, CDR2 SYDVKM. CDR3 DNA: TGTGCCAGTGATTCCACAGGGTTTACTCAGCCCCAGCATTTT. Translated, it gives CASDSTGFTQPQHF.

V is TRBV6-1 and J is TRBJ1-2; no reliable D call. Germline V CDR1 and CDR2: MNHNS, SASEGT. There are 12 residues in the CDR3. The ends were cut back, 3 bases at V and 4 bases at J, with 6 bases in the middle. The CDR3 loop reads CASSERLYGYTF. DNA of the CDR3: TGTGCCAGCAGTGAGCGCCTCTATGGCTACACCTTC.

V is TRBV20-1 and J is TRBJ2-3; D call uncertain. The V end lost 3 bases, the J end lost 6 bases, and 10 bases lay between the germline ends. CDR3 size: 12 residues. Germline V gene sequence: CDR1 DFQATT, CDR2 SNEGSKA (reference sequence). The chain's CDR3 is CSASLDPDTQYF. The DNA of the CDR3 is TGCAGTGCTAGTCTAGATCCTGATACGCAGTATTTT.

The J gene is TRBJ2-7, the V gene TRBV27; D unclear. Trimming removed 4 bases from V and 6 bases from J, with 10 bases in between. CDR1 and CDR2 (germline): MNHEY, SMNVEV (reference sequence). The CDR3 is made up of 12 amino acids. The CDR3 nucleotides read TGTGCCAGCAGTTCTGTTTCAGGCGAGCAGTACTTC. It codes for CASSSVSGEQYF.

This chain connects TRBV24-1 to TRBJ2-5; D is possibly TRBD2 (5 bases). The germline gives CDR1 KGHDR, CDR2 SFDVKD. V was cut by 7 bases and J by 1 base, with 9 bases left in between. CDR3 length: 13 amino acids. The CDR3 spells CATRGRGQETQYF. The DNA of the CDR3 is TGTGCCACCAGGGGCCGGGGCCAAGAGACCCAGTACTTC.

The J gene is TRBJ2-1, the V gene TRBV20-1; maybe TRBD1 (5 bases). Between the trimmed V and J ends, which lost 6 bases and 10 bases, there was a span of 13 bases. This CDR3 is 11 amino acids long. CDR1 is DFQATT and CDR2 is SNEGSKA in the germline V gene (reference sequence). The CDR3 spells CSASWTPEQFF. The DNA of the CDR3 is TGCAGTGCCAGCTGGACACCAGAGCAGTTCTTC.

The V call is TRBV28, the J call TRBJ1-6; 7 nucleotides align to TRBD1. Germline loops: CDR1 MDHEN, CDR2 SYDVKM. The CDR3 has 15 residues. Trimming took 9 bases from V and 6 from J; bases not matched to a gene: 11. The CDR3 bases are TGTGCCAGTAGATTCTCGGGGACAGCTAATTCACCCCTCCACTTT. It codes for CASRFSGTANSPLHF.

The rearrangement uses TRBV19 and TRBJ1-2; D not certain. Trimming cost V 1 base and J 1 base, with 7 bases left between them. The germline gives CDR1 LNHDA, CDR2 SQIVND (reference sequence). This CDR3 region has 14 residues. The CDR3 is CASSIGQYNYGYTF. Written as DNA, the CDR3 is TGTGCCAGTAGTATAGGGCAGTATAACTATGGCTACACCTTC.

The sample holds one count of this clone. This chain uses TRBV6-5 with TRBJ1-1; D gene ambiguous. V lost 4 bases and J 0 bases, leaving 6 bases between the germline ends. Germline CDR1 and CDR2: MNHEY and SVGAGI. The CDR3 length is 13 residues. CDR3 residues: CASSSLLNTEAFF. The DNA for the CDR3 is TGTGCCAGCAGTTCATTGTTGAACACTGAAGCTTTCTTT.